This entry concerns a single T cell receptor (beta chain). The antigen remains unidentified. The data were taken from a study of cytomegalovirus exposure and HLA in healthy donors. Overall study results and limits: It has been reported that TCR beta sequences accurately predicted the HLA-A and HLA-B alleles of most subjects. In an earlier analysis, in approximately 570 donors, most V segments appeared productive either ~90% or ~30% of the time. Across HLA loci, a later analysis found differing TCR association rates, with DRB1 most and HLA-C fewest.

Healthy bone marrow donors made up the donors. Germline CDR1 and CDR2: MNHEY and SVGAGI. This CDR3 spans 15 amino acids. V lost 0 bases to trimming and J lost 4 bases, with 7 bases between them. The PCR used 60 Vbeta and 13 Jbeta primers. TCRdb's copy holds only in-frame clones and misses some; the assay was immunoSEQ multiplex PCR. The data contain around 160,000 clones, approximately 70% of them singletons. The chain carries TRBV6-5 and TRBJ2-6, with unresolved D. The TCR sequence derives from a woman in her late teens or twenties in good health and CMV-seronegative. The sequencing sample was made of PBMCs. CDR3 amino acids: CASSYSIQGANVLTF. The CDR3 DNA is TGTGCCAGCAGTTACTCTATACAGGGGGCCAACGTCCTGACTTTC.